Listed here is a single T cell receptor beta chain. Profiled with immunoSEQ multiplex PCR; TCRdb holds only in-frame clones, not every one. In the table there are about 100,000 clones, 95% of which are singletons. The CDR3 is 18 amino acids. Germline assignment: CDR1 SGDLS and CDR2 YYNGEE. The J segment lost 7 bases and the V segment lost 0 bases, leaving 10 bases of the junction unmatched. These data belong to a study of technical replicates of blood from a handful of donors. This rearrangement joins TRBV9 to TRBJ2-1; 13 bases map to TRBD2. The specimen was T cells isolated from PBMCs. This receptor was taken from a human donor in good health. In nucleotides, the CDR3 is TGTGCCAGCAGCGTAGGGTGGCTACTAGCGGGAGGGGGGAATGAGCAGTTCTTC. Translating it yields CASSVGWLLAGGGNEQFF. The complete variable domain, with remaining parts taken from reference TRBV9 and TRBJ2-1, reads DSGVTQTPKHLITATGQRVTLRCSPRSGDLSVYWYQQSLDQGLQFLIQYYNGEERAKGNILERFSAQQFPDLHSELNLSSLELGDSALYFCASSVGWLLAGGGNEQFFGPGTRLTVL.